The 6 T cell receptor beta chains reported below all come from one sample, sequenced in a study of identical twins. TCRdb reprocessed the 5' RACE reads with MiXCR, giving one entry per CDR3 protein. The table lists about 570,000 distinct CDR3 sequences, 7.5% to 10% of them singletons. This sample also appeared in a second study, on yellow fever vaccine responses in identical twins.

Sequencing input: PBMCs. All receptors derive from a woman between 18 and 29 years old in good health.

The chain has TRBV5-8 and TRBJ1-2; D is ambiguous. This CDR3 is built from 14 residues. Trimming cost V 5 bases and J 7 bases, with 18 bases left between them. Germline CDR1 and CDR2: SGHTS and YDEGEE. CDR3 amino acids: CASRKESGAGGYTF. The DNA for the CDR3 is TGTGCCAGCAGGAAAGAATCGGGTGCGGGTGGCTACACCTTC.

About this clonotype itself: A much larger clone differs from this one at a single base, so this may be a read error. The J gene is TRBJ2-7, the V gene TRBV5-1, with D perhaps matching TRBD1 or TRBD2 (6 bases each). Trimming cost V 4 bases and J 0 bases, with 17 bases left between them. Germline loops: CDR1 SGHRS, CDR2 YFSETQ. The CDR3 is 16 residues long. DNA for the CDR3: TGCGCCAGCAGCGTGGGGGGCCAGCGAAGCTCCTACGAGCAGTACTTC. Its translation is CASSVGGQRSSYEQYF.

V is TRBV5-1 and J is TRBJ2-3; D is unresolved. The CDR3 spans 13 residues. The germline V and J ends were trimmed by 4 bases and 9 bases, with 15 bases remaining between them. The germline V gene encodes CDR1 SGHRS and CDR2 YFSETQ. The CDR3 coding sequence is TGCGCCAGCAGCCTCGGTCTCGCAGGAACGCAGTATTTT. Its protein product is CASSLGLAGTQYF. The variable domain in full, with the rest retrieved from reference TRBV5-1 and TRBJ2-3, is KAGVTQTPRYLIKTRGQQVTLSCSPISGHRSVSWYQQTPGQGLQFLFEYFSETQRNKGNFPGRFSGRQFSNSRSEMNVSTLELGDSALYLCASSLGLAGTQYFGPGTRLTVL.

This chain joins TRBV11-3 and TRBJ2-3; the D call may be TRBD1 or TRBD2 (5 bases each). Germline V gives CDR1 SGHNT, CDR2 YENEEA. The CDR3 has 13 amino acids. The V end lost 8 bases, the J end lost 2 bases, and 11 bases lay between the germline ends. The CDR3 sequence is CASQGDDTDTQYF. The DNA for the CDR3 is TGTGCCAGCCAAGGGGACGACACAGATACGCAGTATTTT.

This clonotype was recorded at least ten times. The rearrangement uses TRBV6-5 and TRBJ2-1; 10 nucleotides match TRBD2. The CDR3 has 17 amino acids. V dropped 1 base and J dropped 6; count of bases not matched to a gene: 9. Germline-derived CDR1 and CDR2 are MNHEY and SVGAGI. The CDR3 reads CASSYWPSGRISNEQFF. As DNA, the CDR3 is TGTGCCAGCAGTTACTGGCCTAGCGGGAGAATTTCCAATGAGCAGTTCTTC.

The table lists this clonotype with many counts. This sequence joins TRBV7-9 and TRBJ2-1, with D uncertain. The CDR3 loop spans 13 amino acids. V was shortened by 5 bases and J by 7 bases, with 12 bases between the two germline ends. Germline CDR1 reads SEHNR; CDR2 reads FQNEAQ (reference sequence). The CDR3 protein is CASSPMLANEQFF. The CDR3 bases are TGTGCCAGCAGCCCTATGCTGGCAAATGAGCAGTTCTTC.